The 21 T cell receptor beta chains reported below all come from one sample, sequenced in a study of OX40 agonist ivuxolimab in advanced cancers. The assay was immunoSEQ multiplex PCR, and TCRdb's table has in-frame clones only and misses some. The sample lists roughly 86,000 clones, roughly 90% occurring once. Sample: CD4+ or CD8+ T cells sorted from blood, taken in a trial of the OX40 agonist ivuxolimab. All receptors come from an adult with an advanced solid tumor such as melanoma, head and neck, liver or kidney cancer.

The CDR3 here is CASSRGLSSYEQYF. The CDR3 DNA follows: TGTGCCAGCAGCCGGGGCCTGAGCTCCTACGAGCAGTACTTC. V gene TRBV5-8 combines with J gene TRBJ2-7, with D perhaps given as TRBD1 or TRBD2 (5 bases each). Deletions cut 4 bases from V and 0 bases from J, with 11 bases between. The CDR3 spans 14 residues. Germline CDR1 is SGHTS and CDR2 is YDEGEE.

V is TRBV5-3 and J is TRBJ1-2, with 7 bases fitting TRBD1. TRBV5-3 is placed among ORFs of uncertain function. The CDR3 contains 14 residues. The V and J ends lost 2 bases and 4 bases, in that order; junction bases with no gene match: 5. CDR3 sequence reads: CARSFDRAPYGYTF. The CDR3 DNA reads TGTGCCAGAAGCTTCGACAGGGCTCCCTATGGCTACACCTTC.

V is TRBV11-2 and J is TRBJ2-3; D is unresolved. V lost 2 bases and J lost 2, with 5 bases in between. The CDR3 is made up of 13 amino acids. Germline CDR1 SGHAT, CDR2 FQNNGV. The CDR3, as DNA: TGTGCCAGCAGCTTAACCTACACAGATACGCAGTATTTT. Its translation: CASSLTYTDTQYF.

The rearrangement joins TRBV19 to TRBJ1-5; D is uncertain. The CDR3 is 15 residues long. V lost 3 bases to trimming and J lost 0 bases, with 9 bases between them. Germline loops: CDR1 LNHDA, CDR2 SQIVND (reference sequence). CDR3: CASSIAPNSNQPQHF. The CDR3 nucleotides are TGTGCCAGTAGTATCGCCCCCAATAGCAATCAGCCCCAGCATTTT. Full variable domain (outside the CDR3, taken from reference TRBV19 and TRBJ1-5): DGGITQSPKYLFRKEGQNVTLSCEQNLNHDAMYWYRQDPGQGLRLIYYSQIVNDFQKGDIAEGYSVSREKKESFPLTVTSAQKNPTAFYLCASSIAPNSNQPQHFGDGTRLSIL.

This sequence joins TRBV4-1 and TRBJ1-3, with 8 nucleotides matching TRBD1. CDR3 length: 20 amino acids. Germline loops: CDR1 MGHRA, CDR2 YSYEKL. With V trimmed by 0 bases and J by 0 bases, 13 bases remained unmatched. CDR3 DNA sequence: TGCGCCAGCAGCCAAGATAGGACAGGGACGGGGTCCTTCTCTGGAAACACCATATATTTT. Its protein is CASSQDRTGTGSFSGNTIYF.

The chain carries TRBV28 and TRBJ2-2; D may correspond to TRBD1 or TRBD2 (6 bases each). V lost 6 bases and J lost 0, with 8 bases in between. CDR1 is MDHEN, CDR2 SYDVKM, per germline. The CDR3 consists of 14 residues. CDR3 sequence: CASSRGPNTGELFF. DNA of the CDR3: TGTGCCAGCAGCCGGGGGCCGAACACCGGGGAGCTGTTTTTT.

The V and J genes are TRBV6-1 and TRBJ1-5, with D perhaps matching TRBD1 (6 bases). Trimming shortened V by 2 bases and J by 0 bases, and 14 bases separated the two germline ends. CDR1 MNHNS and CDR2 SASEGT come from the germline V gene. This CDR3 has 17 residues. The CDR3 bases are TGTGCCAGCAGTGAAAATGCGGACAGCTATAGCAATCAGCCCCAGCATTTT. This codes for CASSENADSYSNQPQHF.

This chain connects TRBV19 to TRBJ1-5, with 8 bases lining up with TRBD1. Germline values: CDR1 LNHDA, CDR2 SQIVND (reference sequence). This CDR3 region has 14 residues. Germline trimming cut 6 bases from V and 2 bases from J; bases unmatched to any gene: 3. The CDR3 coding sequence is TGTGCCAGTAGATCAGGGGGCGGCAATCAGCCCCAGCATTTT. This sequence encodes CASRSGGGNQPQHF. Using reference TRBV19 and TRBJ1-5 for the parts outside the CDR3, the full variable domain is DGGITQSPKYLFRKEGQNVTLSCEQNLNHDAMYWYRQDPGQGLRLIYYSQIVNDFQKGDIAEGYSVSREKKESFPLTVTSAQKNPTAFYLCASRSGGGNQPQHFGDGTRLSIL.

This rearrangement joins TRBV18 to TRBJ1-1; weak D call: TRBD1 (6 bases). The V gene lost 6 bases and the J gene lost 1 base, with 15 bases spanning the gap. The CDR3 has 15 amino acids. Per germline, CDR1 KGHSH and CDR2 LQKENI. The CDR3 nucleotides are TGTGCCAGCTCGCTACGTGCAGGGGAGAACACTGAAGCTTTCTTT. It encodes CASSLRAGENTEAFF.

The CDR3 DNA reads as TGTGCCAGCAGTTTATACACGGGAGGCACAGATACGCAGTATTTT. As protein: CASSLYTGGTDTQYF. V gene TRBV28 combines with J gene TRBJ2-3; a weak D match, TRBD2 (6 bases). Germline CDR1 is MDHEN and CDR2 is SYDVKM. The CDR3 is 15 residues long. Trimming removed 1 base at V and 1 base at J, with 9 bases between.

The chain is built from TRBV28 and TRBJ1-4; 7 bases align to TRBD1. This CDR3 spans 15 amino acids. The germline V gene encodes CDR1 MDHEN and CDR2 SYDVKM. The V and J ends lost 4 bases and 6 bases, in that order; junction bases with no gene match: 8. The CDR3 sequence is CASSYIGRGDEKLFF. DNA for the CDR3: TGTGCCAGCAGTTATATCGGCAGGGGGGATGAAAAACTGTTTTTT.

This clone was observed a single time. This chain joins TRBV18 and TRBJ2-2, with unresolved D. Trimming pared 3 bases from V and 6 bases from J, leaving 8 bases between. Germline lookup yields CDR1 KGHSH and CDR2 LQKENI. This CDR3 comprises 13 residues. CDR3 nucleotide sequence: TGTGCCAGCTCACCGGTTTCGTCCGGGGAGCTGTTTTTT. Protein sequence: CASSPVSSGELFF.

This chain joins TRBV7-9 and TRBJ2-1; 9 bases agree with TRBD2. V shed 5 bases, J shed 8 bases, and the junction held 7 bases outside the gene matches. Germline lookup yields CDR1 SEHNR and CDR2 FQNEAQ (reference sequence). The CDR3 has 14 amino acids. CDR3 residues: CASSPSGTSHEQFF. CDR3 nucleotide sequence: TGTGCCAGCAGCCCTAGCGGGACTAGCCATGAGCAGTTCTTC. Full variable domain (outside the CDR3, taken from reference TRBV7-9 and TRBJ2-1): DTGVSQNPRHKITKRGQNVTFRCDPISEHNRLYWYRQTLGQGPEFLTYFQNEAQLEKSRLLSDRFSAERPKGSFSTLEIQRTEQGDSAMYLCASSPSGTSHEQFFGPGTRLTVL.

About this clone: The identical CDR3 is also encoded by other nucleotide sequences in the sample. The rearrangement joins TRBV19 to TRBJ1-5, with 8 bases aligning to TRBD1. This CDR3 is built from 15 residues. Trimming removed 3 bases from V and 9 bases from J; junction bases left unmatched: 10. Per the germline V gene, CDR1 is LNHDA and CDR2 is SQIVND (reference sequence). Written as DNA, the CDR3 is TGTGCCAGTAGTATCGCTGGACAGGGCTCCCGGCCCCAGCATTTT. Its translation is CASSIAGQGSRPQHF.

The CDR3 loop is CASSDQFPAVGDGYTF. CDR3 DNA sequence: TGTGCCAGCAGTGACCAGTTCCCCGCGGTGGGGGATGGCTACACCTTC. This chain joins TRBV2 and TRBJ1-2; D perhaps matches TRBD1 (5 bases). This CDR3 is 16 amino acids long. V was clipped by 3 bases and J by 6 bases, with 20 bases between them. Germline lookup yields CDR1 SNHLY and CDR2 FYNNEI.

The chain combines TRBV14 with TRBJ2-2; the D is unclear. Trimming cost V 1 base and J 5 bases, with 17 bases left between them. From germline, CDR1 is SGHDN and CDR2 FVKESK. The CDR3 has 17 residues. The CDR3 protein is CASSQGLLSSRTGELFF. CDR3 in DNA: TGTGCCAGCAGCCAAGGGCTACTAAGTTCCCGAACCGGGGAGCTGTTTTTT.

The chain uses TRBV11-2 and TRBJ2-5; possibly TRBD2 for D (6 bases). Trimming took 1 base from V and 5 from J, leaving 14 bases between them. There are 15 residues in the CDR3. Germline V gene lookup returns CDR1 SGHAT and CDR2 FQNNGV. CDR3 protein: CASSLAISGGETQYF. CDR3 bases: TGTGCCAGCAGCTTAGCTATCAGCGGAGGGGAGACCCAGTACTTC.

This chain uses TRBV5-6 with TRBJ2-1; 10 positions agree with TRBD2. This CDR3 is built from 15 residues. V was clipped by 1 base and J by 10 bases; unmatched bases: 8. Per the germline V gene, CDR1 is SGHDT and CDR2 is YYEEEE. The CDR3 protein is CASSLYSGGKGEQFF. The CDR3 region has the DNA TGTGCCAGCAGCTTGTATAGCGGGGGGAAGGGGGAGCAGTTCTTC.

The chain couples TRBV27 to TRBJ2-1, with 9 bases identical to TRBD1. CDR3 size: 15 residues. V gave up 6 bases and J gave up 2 bases; unmatched junction bases: 5. Per germline, CDR1 MNHEY and CDR2 SMNVEV (reference sequence). The CDR3 region is CASSPGTGTYNEQFF. The CDR3, as DNA: TGTGCCAGCAGCCCCGGGACAGGGACCTACAATGAGCAGTTCTTC.

This chain connects TRBV27 to TRBJ1-5; D is ambiguous. The CDR3 is made up of 14 amino acids. Trimming removed 3 bases from V and 2 bases from J, with 8 bases in between. The germline V gene encodes CDR1 MNHEY and CDR2 SMNVEV (reference sequence). The CDR3 region is CASSLDAGNQPQHF. In nucleotides, the CDR3 is TGTGCCAGCAGTTTGGACGCGGGCAATCAGCCCCAGCATTTT.

The chain couples TRBV6-6 to TRBJ1-1; D gene uncertain. This CDR3 spans 16 amino acids. CDR1 and CDR2 (germline): MNHNY, SVGAGI (reference sequence). With 6 bases removed from V and 5 bases from J, the gap between germline ends came to 22 bases. This chain's CDR3 is CASSKVGPGPGTEAFF. Written as DNA, the CDR3 is TGTGCCAGCAGCAAGGTAGGGCCAGGACCGGGAACTGAAGCTTTCTTT.